The rows below give T cell receptor beta chains drawn from one sample of a study of graft-versus-host responses after intestinal transplantation. Libraries were prepared by immunoSEQ multiplex PCR; TCRdb keeps only in-frame clonotypes and omits some of them. The sample lists roughly 16,000 clones, approximately 38% occurring once. The sample in question was alloreactive CD8+ T cells from a mixed lymphocyte reaction culture, obtained before intestinal transplant. The receptors were sampled from a human patient who received an intestinal transplant. Each CDR3 is given with its conserved first and last residue. A D gene is named only where the DNA matches it firmly. Clone size is not always given. Where it is, it says once, few, many or a class for expanded clones.

D	size	J	V	DNA	CDR3
NA	NA	TRBJ2-5	TRBV4-1	TGCGCCAGCAGCCACTTATGGGAGGGACAGGAGCAAGAGACCCAGTACTTC	CASSHLWEGQEQETQYF
TRBD2	NA	TRBJ2-3	TRBV6-5	TGTGCCACCGGACTAGTCGGTCTCACAGATACGCAGTATTTT	CATGLVGLTDTQYF
NA	NA	TRBJ1-2	TRBV5-4	TGTGCCAGCAGCTTGCCCACCCTCTATGGCTACACCTTC	CASSLPTLYGYTF
TRBD1	NA	TRBJ2-7	TRBV9	TGTGCCAGCAGTAGCCTGGTGATTCGGGACAGCCTCTCCTACGAGCAGTACTTC	CASSSLVIRDSLSYEQYF
NA	few	TRBJ1-1	TRBV29-1	TGCAGCGTCGGAAGGGACGTATTTGGTGAAGCTTTCTTT	CSVGRDVFGEAFF
NA	few	TRBJ1-1	TRBV5-6	TGTGCCAGCAGCTTTGGGAGGGGGGGGTCTGAAGCTTTCTTT	CASSFGRGGSEAFF
NA	medium-sized	TRBJ1-1	TRBV4-1	TGCGCCAGCAGCCAAGGGTTACCGAACACTGAAGCTTTCTTT	CASSQGLPNTEAFF
TRBD2	NA	TRBJ2-1	TRBV15	TGTGCCACCGTGCGGCTAGCGGGGGACTTAAACAATGAGCAGTTCTTC	CATVRLAGDLNNEQFF
NA	few	TRBJ2-5	TRBV2	TGTGCCAGCAGTGAAGGTCGAGGGTCTAAAGAGACCCAGTACTTC	CASSEGRGSKETQYF
NA	few	TRBJ1-3	TRBV5-6	TGTGCCAGCAGCTTGGCGAGGGGAAACACCATATATTTT	CASSLARGNTIYF
TRBD2	few	TRBJ2-7	TRBV4-1	TGCGCCAGCAGCCAAGGGACTAGCGGGATACAAACCTACGAGCAGTACTTC	CASSQGTSGIQTYEQYF
NA	once	TRBJ2-6	TRBV5-1	TGCGCCAGCTGTCGAGAAGGTTCACAAAGTCGGGCCAACGTCCTGACTTTC	CASCREGSQSRANVLTF
TRBD2	NA	TRBJ2-3	TRBV7-9	TGTGCCAGCAGCTCACCCCGATCTAGCGGGAGGGCCTCGGATACGCAGTATTTT	CASSSPRSSGRASDTQYF
NA	NA	TRBJ2-5	TRBV5-1	TGCGCCAGCAGCTTGCTCCCGGGTAGCCAAGAGACCCAGTACTTC	CASSLLPGSQETQYF
NA	NA	TRBJ2-1	TRBV27	TGTGCCAGCAGTTTATTCGGAGCGACTGAGCAGTTCTTC	CASSLFGATEQFF
NA	NA	TRBJ2-1	TRBV27	TGTGCCAGCAGCCCCTTCTCTTGGGGGATGTCCTACAATGAGCAGTTCTTC	CASSPFSWGMSYNEQFF
TRBD1	NA	TRBJ1-2	TRBV28	TGTGCCAGCAGTCCCCCCCGGGACAGGGACCTATATGGCTACACCTTC	CASSPPRDRDLYGYTF
NA	NA	TRBJ2-6	TRBV2	TGTGCCAGCAGTGGTTTTAATGCGTGGGCAGGGAGCCCCTCTGGGGCCAACGTCCTGACTTTC	CASSGFNAWAGSPSGANVLTF
NA	NA	TRBJ2-7	TRBV5-1	TGCGCCAGCAGTCCCCGGGTTCCAGTTTTTTACGAGCAGTACTTC	CASSPRVPVFYEQYF
TRBD2	NA	TRBJ2-1	TRBV30	TGTGCCTGGAGTATTGATAGCGGGAGCAGGGTATACAATGAGCAGTTCTTC	CAWSIDSGSRVYNEQFF
NA	NA	TRBJ1-2	TRBV27	TGTGCCAGCAGTTTATCGGGCTTCGGCTACACCTTC	CASSLSGFGYTF
NA	NA	TRBJ1-1	TRBV27	TGTGCCAGCAGTTTCGGGGGGCTTAACACTGAAGCTTTCTTT	CASSFGGLNTEAFF